A selection of T cell receptor beta chains follows, all from one sample in a study of graft-versus-host responses after intestinal transplantation. Clones were sequenced by immunoSEQ multiplex PCR, and TCRdb holds only the in-frame ones, with some missing. The repertoire holds roughly 99,000 clones, with 86% as singletons. Specimen: PBMCs, collected 255 days after intestinal transplant. All receptors derive from a human patient who received an intestinal transplant, so some T cells may come from the graft donor. The CDR3 runs from the conserved cysteine through the conserved F or W. D genes are given only for firm matches. The listing skips clone size in some rows; elsewhere it reads once, few, many or a size class.

V gene	clone size	D gene	J gene	CDR3 DNA	CDR3 protein
TRBV7-6	NA	NA	TRBJ2-3	TGTGCCAGCAGCTTAGGAACAGGGGAGGCAGATACGCAGTATTTT	CASSLGTGEADTQYF
TRBV2	NA	TRBD1	TRBJ1-2	TGTGCCAGCAGTGATGGGACAGGGCCCCCAATCCCAATGACAAACTATGGCTACACCTTC	CASSDGTGPPIPMTNYGYTF
TRBV7-9	NA	NA	TRBJ2-2	TGTGCCAGCAGCCAGCAAAACACCGGGGAGCTGTTTTTT	CASSQQNTGELFF
TRBV6-6	NA	NA	TRBJ2-1	TGTGCCAGCAGTTACTCGTCCCATTGGGGCAATGAGCAGTTCTTC	CASSYSSHWGNEQFF
TRBV6-7	NA	NA	TRBJ2-1	TGTGCCAGCAGTTACTCGACCCACAGGGCTTCTTACAATGAGCAGTTCTTC	CASSYSTHRASYNEQFF
TRBV7-2	NA	TRBD2	TRBJ2-7	TGTGCCAGCAGTACTATAGCGGGAGATGGATCCTACGAGCAGTACTTC	CASSTIAGDGSYEQYF
TRBV19	once	TRBD1	TRBJ1-2	TGTGCCAGTCAACAAGCGACAGGGAGCGGCTATGGCTACACCTTC	CASQQATGSGYGYTF
TRBV5-1	NA	NA	TRBJ2-3	TGCGCCAGCAGCGTGACGGGGACTTTTTCCACAGATACGCAGTATTTT	CASSVTGTFSTDTQYF
TRBV28	NA	NA	TRBJ1-2	TGTGCCAGCAGCATAGTTGGTCCGGGGAACTCTTTTTATGGCTACACCTTC	CASSIVGPGNSFYGYTF
TRBV5-1	NA	NA	TRBJ2-5	TGCGCCAGCAGCTTGGAAGAAGGAAAATTCGAGACCCAGTACTTC	CASSLEEGKFETQYF
TRBV30	NA	TRBD1	TRBJ1-2	TGTGCCTGGAGTTTGACAGGGAATAGCGATGGCTACACCTTC	CAWSLTGNSDGYTF
TRBV6-1	NA	NA	TRBJ1-5	TGTGCCAGCAGTGAAGCGCTCGCAGGGCAGGGGCAGCCCCAGCATTTT	CASSEALAGQGQPQHF
TRBV19	NA	TRBD2	TRBJ2-3	TGTGCCAGTTCGGGACTAGCGGGAGCCTCTAGCACAGATACGCAGTATTTT	CASSGLAGASSTDTQYF
TRBV6-6	NA	TRBD1	TRBJ2-3	TGTGCCAGCAGCCACGGGACAGGGCTGACAGATACGCAGTATTTT	CASSHGTGLTDTQYF
TRBV4-3	NA	NA	TRBJ1-1	TGCGCCAGCAGCCAGGGGGGAGGGGTAGCGCCCACTGAAGCTTTCTTT	CASSQGGGVAPTEAFF
TRBV30	NA	NA	TRBJ1-1	TGTGCCTGGGGAGAATCGACTACTGAAGCTTTCTTT	CAWGESTTEAFF
TRBV7-9	few	TRBD1	TRBJ1-3	TGTGCCAGCAGCCCACTCGGACAGGGGGACGGAAACACCATATATTTT	CASSPLGQGDGNTIYF
TRBV5-1	NA	TRBD1	TRBJ2-7	TGCGCCAGCAGCTTTGGACAGGGCCCCTACGAGCAGTACTTC	CASSFGQGPYEQYF
TRBV5-1	NA	NA	TRBJ1-3	TGCGCCAGCAGCTCACAGCCATTCTCTGGAAACACCATATATTTT	CASSSQPFSGNTIYF
TRBV11-2	NA	NA	TRBJ2-5	TGTGCCAGCAGCTTAGCCTCGACGGGACGGTGGGACCAAGAGACCCAGTACTTC	CASSLASTGRWDQETQYF
TRBV10-3	NA	NA	TRBJ2-2	TGTGCCATCAGCCTTGGGACCAAAGACACCGGGGAGCTGTTTTTT	CAISLGTKDTGELFF
TRBV4-3	NA	TRBD2	TRBJ2-3	TGCGCCAGCAGCCAAGTCGCGGGGGATGGTGATACGCAGTATTTT	CASSQVAGDGDTQYF
TRBV27	NA	NA	TRBJ1-1	TGTGCCAGCAGTCCCCGGGAGGGTTGGGTGGTTGATTTCTTT	CASSPREGWVVDFF
TRBV11-3	NA	NA	TRBJ1-2	TGTGCCAGCAGCTTAGTGGGGGGCTATGGCTACACCTTC	CASSLVGGYGYTF
TRBV27	NA	TRBD2	TRBJ2-7	TGTGCCTCCAGGGCTAGCGGGATTTCCTACGAGCAGTACTTC	CASRASGISYEQYF
TRBV19	once	TRBD1	TRBJ1-5	TGTGCCAGTAGTCTCTACGGACAGGGTGAGGTTCAGCCCCAGCATTTT	CASSLYGQGEVQPQHF
TRBV2	NA	NA	TRBJ1-2	TGTGCCAGCAGTGAATTGGGGAGGGGCTACACCTTC	CASSELGRGYTF
TRBV5-1	NA	NA	TRBJ1-1	TGCGCCAGCAGCTTGGCGGGGGGGCGGGTCACTGAAGCTTTCTTT	CASSLAGGRVTEAFF
TRBV5-1	NA	NA	TRBJ1-1	TGCGCCAGCAGCTTGGTTCTCGGCCCCATGAACACTGAAGCTTTCTTT	CASSLVLGPMNTEAFF
TRBV27	NA	TRBD1	TRBJ1-2	TGTGCCAGCATTCTCCTAACAGGGGTAAGTTCGGAGGGCTACACCTTC	CASILLTGVSSEGYTF
TRBV20-1	NA	NA	TRBJ1-2	TGCAGTGCCCCGGGCGGCTACACCTTC	CSAPGGYTF
TRBV28	NA	NA	TRBJ1-5	TGTGCCAGCAGTTTTGGGCAGATCCAGCCCCAGCATTTT	CASSFGQIQPQHF
TRBV5-1	NA	TRBD1	TRBJ1-6	TGCGCCAGCAGATATGGGGGGACAGCGAGGAATTCACCCCTCCACTTT	CASRYGGTARNSPLHF
TRBV27	once	NA	TRBJ2-6	TGTGCCAGCAGTTCGTGGGTCGGCTCTGGGGCCAACGTCCTGACTTTC	CASSSWVGSGANVLTF
TRBV19	few	NA	TRBJ1-6	TGTGCCAGTAGCCAGGGTGGTAATTCACCCCTCCACTTT	CASSQGGNSPLHF
TRBV2	NA	NA	TRBJ1-1	TGTGCCAGCAGTGAAGCACCCACCAGACGAGCTTTCTTT	CASSEAPTRRAFF
TRBV5-1	NA	NA	TRBJ2-3	TGCGCCAGCAGCTTGGGGGGCCGGAAAATCACAGATACGCAGTATTTT	CASSLGGRKITDTQYF
TRBV28	NA	TRBD2	TRBJ2-1	TGTGCCAGCAGTTCCCCCGATCTAGCGGGAGTCGACAATGAGCAGTTCTTC	CASSSPDLAGVDNEQFF
TRBV25-1	NA	NA	TRBJ2-1	TGTGCCAGCAGTGAGAGTCTAGGTGAGCAGTTCTTC	CASSESLGEQFF
TRBV5-1	NA	TRBD1	TRBJ2-7	TGCGCCAGCAGCTTGGTCAGGGGGTACGAGCAGTACTTC	CASSLVRGYEQYF
TRBV2	NA	TRBD2	TRBJ2-3	TGTGCCAGCAGTGACGGGACTAAATCTAGCACAGATACGCAGTATTTT	CASSDGTKSSTDTQYF
TRBV5-8	NA	NA	TRBJ2-3	TGTGCCAGCAGCCCGGGGCTAGCCCCTAGCACAGATACGCAGTATTTT	CASSPGLAPSTDTQYF
TRBV7-9	once	NA	TRBJ2-3	TGTGCCAGCAGCTTTGAGGGTATGGCAGATACGCAGTATTTT	CASSFEGMADTQYF
TRBV2	NA	TRBD1	TRBJ1-1	TGTGCCAGCAGTGAGGGGACAGGAGGGATGAACACTGAAGCTTTCTTT	CASSEGTGGMNTEAFF
TRBV28	NA	NA	TRBJ2-7	TGTGCCAGCAGTTTTCCGGGTCGCTACGAGCAGTACTTC	CASSFPGRYEQYF
TRBV28	NA	NA	TRBJ2-3	TGTGCCAGCAGCCTCAAGACCGACTATGGTGGTGCAGATACGCAGTATTTT	CASSLKTDYGGADTQYF
TRBV18	NA	NA	TRBJ1-3	TGTGCCAGCTCACCACCGGTGTACAGCTCTGGAAACACCATATATTTT	CASSPPVYSSGNTIYF